A selection of T cell receptor beta chains follows, all from one sample in a study of blood T cell repertoires in COVID-19. Sequencing was performed with immunoSEQ multiplex PCR; in TCRdb, only in-frame clones are kept and a portion is missing. The sample has some 220,000 clones, around 80% seen once. The sequenced sample was peripheral blood. The receptors originated from a woman aged 60-75 years who had recovered from COVID-19. CDR3s include the opening cysteine and the closing phenylalanine or tryptophan. D genes are given only for firm matches. Size is stated for part of the rows, as once, few or many counts, or as a class when the clone is expanded.

NA	TRBJ1-6	TRBV27	TRBD1	TGTGCCAGCAGTTTATCCGGACAGGGGAATTCACCCCTCCACTTT	CASSLSGQGNSPLHF
NA	TRBJ2-2	TRBV5-4	NA	TGTGCCAGCAGCTCTGTTACAGGGTACACCGGGGAGCTGTTTTTT	CASSSVTGYTGELFF
few	TRBJ1-1	TRBV30	NA	TGTGCCTGGAGTTCGGGGAACACTGAAGCTTTCTTT	CAWSSGNTEAFF
NA	TRBJ1-1	TRBV4-2	TRBD1	TGTGCCAGCAGCCAAGATGCCGGGACAGGGGGCGCCGAGGCTTTCTTT	CASSQDAGTGGAEAFF
NA	TRBJ2-4	TRBV4-1	TRBD2	TGCGCCAGCAGCCCTCATTGGACTAGGGGTGTGAACATTCAGTACTTC	CASSPHWTRGVNIQYF
once	TRBJ2-5	TRBV7-3	TRBD1	TGTGCCAGCAGCGCGGGACAGGGAGAGACCCAGTACTTC	CASSAGQGETQYF
NA	TRBJ2-7	TRBV7-3	NA	TGTGCCAGCAGCTTCCTCTTGACCGCGGGGTCATACGAGCAGTACTTC	CASSFLLTAGSYEQYF
few	TRBJ2-7	TRBV18	TRBD2	TGTGCCAGCTCACCGGGAGGGAGCTCCTACGAGCAGTACTTC	CASSPGGSSYEQYF
NA	TRBJ2-5	TRBV9	TRBD2	TGTGCCAGCAGCCGCGGGGGGCAGACAGAGACCCAGTACTTC	CASSRGGQTETQYF
once	TRBJ2-1	TRBV6-5	NA	TGTGCCAGCAGTTACTCGACGGGAGACAATGAGCAGTTCTTC	CASSYSTGDNEQFF
NA	TRBJ1-2	TRBV6-6	NA	TGTGCCAGCAGTTACTCGCCAGACTCAATCTATGGCTACACCTTC	CASSYSPDSIYGYTF
NA	TRBJ2-1	TRBV9	NA	TGTGCCAGCAGCGTTGAGAGGGCTGCTGCCAATGAGCAGTTCTTC	CASSVERAAANEQFF
NA	TRBJ2-1	TRBV7-9	NA	TGTGCCAGCAGTTCCCTTCTAGCGACTGACTACAATGAGCAGTTCTTC	CASSSLLATDYNEQFF
NA	TRBJ1-1	TRBV4-1	TRBD1	TGCGCCAGCAGCCAAGATACAGGGGCCATGAACACTGAAGCTTTCTTT	CASSQDTGAMNTEAFF
NA	TRBJ2-1	TRBV29-1	TRBD2	TGCAGCGTAACCGGGACTAGCGGGGCCAATGAGCAGTTCTTC	CSVTGTSGANEQFF
NA	TRBJ2-2	TRBV19	TRBD2	TGTGCCAGTAGTATGGGACTACCGGGGACCGGGGAGCTGTTTTTT	CASSMGLPGTGELFF
NA	TRBJ2-5	TRBV11-2	TRBD2	TGTGCCAGCAGCCTGGGCCTGCGGGGGGGCTGGGGAGAGACCCAGTACTTC	CASSLGLRGGWGETQYF
NA	TRBJ1-5	TRBV10-3	NA	TGTGCCATCAGTGAATATGTTGGCCGGCCCCAGCATTTT	CAISEYVGRPQHF
NA	TRBJ2-5	TRBV15	TRBD1	TGTGCCACCCTTCGGGACAGGGAAGAGACCCAGTACTTC	CATLRDREETQYF
NA	TRBJ2-2	TRBV5-1	TRBD1	TGCGCCAGCAGCTTGGGGCCGGGACAGGCCGACACCGGGGAGCTGTTTTTT	CASSLGPGQADTGELFF